One and the same sample provided the 17 T cell receptor beta chains below, sequenced in a study of blood T cells in healthy people across ages. A second about 6 to 12 cycle PCR used barcoded and J-beta primers. TCRdb fed the 5' RACE reads into MiXCR, producing one record per CDR3 protein. The sample consists of some 1.5 million distinct CDR3 sequences, approximately 39% of them appearing once. The sequenced sample was blood. The receptors come from a woman aged 18-29 years in good health.

This clonotype occurred a few times. The CDR3 protein is CASSLSRGLGVAKNIQYF. The DNA for the CDR3 is TGCGCCAGCAGCCTGAGCAGGGGGCTTGGGGTAGCCAAAAACATTCAGTACTTC. The J gene is TRBJ2-4, the V gene TRBV5-1; 8 bases are shared with TRBD1. The V gene end was trimmed by 4 bases and the J gene end by 0 bases; junction bases not matched to a gene: 12. CDR3 length equals 18 residues. Germline CDR1 reads SGHRS; CDR2 reads YFSETQ. Filled out from reference TRBV5-1 and TRBJ2-4, the complete variable domain reads KAGVTQTPRYLIKTRGQQVTLSCSPISGHRSVSWYQQTPGQGLQFLFEYFSETQRNKGNFPGRFSGRQFSNSRSEMNVSTLELGDSALYLCASSLSRGLGVAKNIQYFGAGTRLSVL.

In this sample, this clonotype turned up a few times. V usage is TRBV20-1 and J usage is TRBJ2-7, with D possibly called TRBD1 or TRBD2 (5 bases each). The CDR3 loop spans 15 amino acids. V was clipped by 3 bases and J by 1 base, with 16 bases between them. CDR1 and CDR2 (germline): DFQATT, SNEGSKA (reference sequence). CDR3 sequence (DNA): TGCAGTGCTAGGCCGGGGACGGACCTATCCTACGAGCAGTACTTC. Its translation is CSARPGTDLSYEQYF.

V gene TRBV6-6 combines with J gene TRBJ1-6, with a weak D call TRBD1 (5 bases). Germline CDR1 reads MNHNY; CDR2 reads SVGAGI (reference sequence). The CDR3 runs to 15 residues. V lost 10 bases to trimming and J lost 6 bases, with 19 bases between them. CDR3 DNA: TGTGCCACGCACGTTGCGAGGGGCGGTAATTCACCCCTCCACTTT. Its translation: CATHVARGGNSPLHF.

The V call is TRBV4-3, the J call TRBJ2-1; D is tentatively TRBD1 or TRBD2 (6 bases each). The end of the DNA aligns better with TRBJ2-7, so the J call may be wrong. Germline CDR1 reads LGHNA; CDR2 reads YSLEER. The length of the CDR3 is 16 residues. CDR3 in DNA: TGCGCCAGCAGCCAAGATACGGGGGCGAGCTACAATGAGCAGTACTTC. It specifies CASSQDTGASYNEQYF.

The chain has TRBV4-3 and TRBJ2-5; 7 positions match TRBD2. Germline V gene lookup returns CDR1 LGHNA and CDR2 YSLEER. With V trimmed by 1 base and J by 1 base, 3 bases remained unmatched. The CDR3 loop spans 15 amino acids. CDR3 nucleotide sequence: TGCGCCAGCAGCCAAGGTGGGAGGGCCCAAGAGACCCAGTACTTC. This encodes CASSQGGRAQETQYF.

V gene TRBV10-3 combines with J gene TRBJ2-7; 7 bases align to TRBD2. V was pared by 4 bases and J by 7 bases, with 10 bases of the junction left unmatched. CDR1 ENHRY and CDR2 SYGVKD come from the germline V gene. The CDR3 has 14 residues. CDR3 DNA sequence: TGTGCCATCAGTGCGCTAGCGGCCGACAATGAGCAGTACTTC. Its translation: CAISALAADNEQYF.

This clonotype was observed a handful of times. CDR3 residues: CASSRLQGGDEKLFF. Written as DNA, the CDR3 is TGCGCCAGCAGCCGCCTACAGGGGGGAGATGAAAAACTGTTTTTT. V usage is TRBV4-3 and J usage is TRBJ1-4; TRBD1 matches 8 bases. Germline loops: CDR1 LGHNA, CDR2 YSLEER. J lost 6 bases, V lost 4 bases, and 7 bases had no gene match. This CDR3 spans 15 amino acids.

This clonotype has a handful of counts. V gene TRBV20-1 combines with J gene TRBJ2-5; D may be TRBD1 (5 bases). The CDR3 sequence is 13 residues long. CDR1 and CDR2 from the germline V gene are DFQATT and SNEGSKA (reference sequence). Trimming stripped 0 bases from V and 3 bases from J, with 8 bases between. The CDR3 sequence: CSAREPGKETQYF. CDR3 nucleotides: TGCAGTGCTAGAGAGCCAGGGAAAGAGACCCAGTACTTC.

This clonotype was seen repeatedly, ten times or more. This chain uses TRBV4-3 with TRBJ1-2; D is uncertain. CDR1 is LGHNA, CDR2 YSLEER, per germline. This CDR3 has 14 residues. V was clipped by 3 bases and J by 3 bases, with 11 bases between them. CDR3 DNA: TGCGCCAGCAGCCAGGGTAGTCATGACTATGGCTACACCTTC. Its translation is CASSQGSHDYGYTF.

This clonotype has at least ten counts. The genes are TRBV28 and TRBJ2-7; 10 bases are shared with TRBD2. CDR1 and CDR2 (germline): MDHEN, SYDVKM. Losses at the gene ends were 1 base for V and 3 bases for J; bases not matched to a gene: 3. This CDR3 has 15 amino acids. The CDR3 sequence: CASSLSASGSYEQYF. CDR3 nucleotide sequence: TGTGCCAGCAGTTTATCGGCTAGCGGGAGCTACGAGCAGTACTTC.

This clonotype appeared a single time. The rearrangement joins TRBV24-1 to TRBJ2-7; D perhaps matches TRBD2 (6 bases). The CDR3 runs 14 residues. Per the germline V gene, CDR1 is KGHDR and CDR2 is SFDVKD. V was shortened by 5 bases and J by 7 bases, with 17 bases between the two germline ends. The CDR3 protein is CATSGPVTSNEQYF. DNA for the CDR3: TGTGCCACCAGTGGTCCGGTAACTAGCAATGAGCAGTACTTC.

The table lists this clonotype with a few counts. The J gene is TRBJ2-3, the V gene TRBV12-3 or TRBV12-4; 9 positions match TRBD2. This CDR3 has 16 residues. The junction had 4 bases not matched to a gene; V was cut back by 1 base and J by 2 bases. CDR3 nucleotides: TGTGCCAGCAGTTTAGGACTAGCGGTGAACACAGATACGCAGTATTTT. Its protein product is CASSLGLAVNTDTQYF.

This clonotype was picked up a small number of times. The rearrangement uses TRBV10-3 and TRBJ1-5; no firm D call. The CDR3 is 14 amino acids. Germline lookup yields CDR1 ENHRY and CDR2 SYGVKD. Deletions cut 2 bases from V and 3 bases from J, with 8 bases between. This CDR3 reads CAISEEGTNQPQHF. CDR3 in DNA: TGTGCCATCAGTGAGGAGGGAACCAATCAGCCCCAGCATTTT.

This chain uses TRBV11-3 with TRBJ2-2; possibly TRBD2 for D (6 bases). This CDR3 spans 15 amino acids. V dropped 2 bases and J dropped 7 bases, with 14 bases sitting between them. The germline gives CDR1 SGHNT, CDR2 YENEEA. The DNA of the CDR3 is TGTGCCAGCAGCTTACTCGGGAGCGGCAACGGGGAGCTGTTTTTT. Translating gives CASSLLGSGNGELFF.

The genes are TRBV7-9 and TRBJ2-5, with D maybe TRBD2 (6 bases). Trimming pared 4 bases from V and 2 bases from J, leaving 20 bases between. The CDR3 spans 17 residues. CDR1 is SEHNR and CDR2 is FQNEAQ in the germline V gene (reference sequence). The CDR3 reads CASSSSFDSGFQETQYF. As DNA, the CDR3 is TGTGCCAGCAGCTCCTCTTTCGATAGCGGATTTCAAGAGACCCAGTACTTC.

The chain recombines TRBV5-1 with TRBJ2-3; TRBD2 aligns across 8 bases. Per the germline V gene, CDR1 is SGHRS and CDR2 is YFSETQ. After removal of 1 base from V and 4 bases from J, the junction contained 2 bases not matched to a gene. The CDR3 is made up of 14 amino acids. The CDR3 loop is CASSLRSGADTQYF. The CDR3 nucleotides are TGCGCCAGCAGCTTGCGTAGCGGGGCAGATACGCAGTATTTT. The whole variable domain, remainder taken from reference TRBV5-1 and TRBJ2-3, is KAGVTQTPRYLIKTRGQQVTLSCSPISGHRSVSWYQQTPGQGLQFLFEYFSETQRNKGNFPGRFSGRQFSNSRSEMNVSTLELGDSALYLCASSLRSGADTQYFGPGTRLTVL.

For this clonotype: One junction end disagrees with the germline gene, perhaps due to a read error. The chain employs TRBV7-2 and TRBJ1-1; the D is unclear. The CDR3 length is 13 residues. Germline V gene sequence: CDR1 SGHTA, CDR2 FQGNSA. The CDR3, as DNA: TGTGCCCGCAGCTCGGACCTAGACTATGAAGCTTTCTTT. Encoded protein: CARSSDLDYEAFF.